This T cell receptor beta chain was captured in a study of T cells after yellow fever vaccination (dated by TCRdb to between 2019 and 2020). About the investigation overall: The SMART-Seq v4 Ultra Low Input RNA kit was used to prepare libraries from fractions with low cell numbers. To follow T-cell clones before and after primary and booster YFV17D yellow fever vaccination, bulk TCR alpha and beta repertoires were sequenced over time. Two healthy male donors made up the cohort, one aged 18 to 30 years and the other aged 30 to 39 years. Bulk PBMC replicates and cell subsets were isolated from blood drawn at multiple timepoints before and after both primary and secondary immunization.

The CDR3 sequence holds 16 residues, the cysteine and phenylalanine included. The entry retains the CDR3 DNA only, 48 bases that are in frame from base 1. In the germline V gene, CDR1 corresponds to KGHDR and CDR2 to SFDVKD. TCR cDNA was synthesized by 5'RACE template switching, which introduced a universal primer site and unique molecular identifiers. cDNA synthesis was primed from both the TCR alpha and TCR beta constant segments. Library amplification used two PCR steps, and the second PCR step added sample barcodes and sequencing adapters. Sequencing of libraries was performed on Illumina HiSeq 2500 (2x100 bp) or NovaSeq (2x150 bp). The paper's processing steps were these. Reads were demultiplexed and collapsed into UMI consensus sequences with MIGEC, and V(D)J alignment was performed with MiXCR. Clonotypes responding to the vaccine were identified with edgeR on replicate PBMC samples, with the criteria of FDR below 0.01 and a log2 fold change above 5 up to day 15. Each bulk clonotype was labeled CD4 or CD8 based on which sequenced repertoire, CD4 or CD8, contained the clonotype at higher abundance. TCRdb trimmed public reads at Q25 via fastp, called clones via MiXCR and kept in-frame beta chains. A single entry per CDR3 protein holds the most common genes and DNA from its merged rows. In this record, the V and J calls reflect TCRdb's handling and not the investigators' own analysis. Present in this sample are some 500,000 distinct CDR3 sequences, around an eighth of which were seen just once. More than 12% of the sample is taken by the ten largest.

The label giving this sample's treatment or condition can be read as: live attenuated yellow fever vaccine strain. At each blood-draw timepoint, two biological replicates of bulk PBMCs were obtained. PBMCs were isolated from peripheral blood using a standard Ficoll-Paque protocol. TriZol was used to extract RNA from bulk PBMCs, CD4 and CD8 fractions, and dextramer-positive and dextramer-negative fractions. Study-wide conclusions, independent of this receptor: Compared with the primary T-cell response, the secondary T-cell response was weaker but faster, peaking on day 5 rather than day 15. After the booster, most of the clones that had expanded following primary vaccination were detected again (96% of CD4 and around 90% of CD8), which suggests that memory was broadly maintained. Computational filtering was required because FACS-sorted repertoires could contain abundant contaminating clonotypes from the bulk population. A small fraction of clonotypes appeared in both the CD4 and CD8 compartments, likely as a result of convergent recombination. The study included only a couple of donors, which limits how far the findings can be generalized.

Concerning this clonotype itself: No antigen is known for it. The junction and the germline gene differ at one end; a read error may be behind it.

The TCR comes from a man aged 25 to 45 who received the YFV17D yellow fever vaccine. The chain is encoded by TRBV24-1 joined to TRBJ2-3, with TRBD1 perhaps the D gene, on 6 matching bases. The sequences come from PBMCs, collected on the day of the yellow fever booster vaccination. The DNA reads as follows: TGTGCCACCAGGAATTCCGGGACACCGAGCACAGATATGCAGTATTTT. This gives the protein CATRNSGTPSTDMQYF.